The clone carrying this T cell receptor (beta chain) was seen ten or more times. No antigen is known for it. Time point of the sample: persistent/refractory GD, antithyroid drugs over 5 years with positive TRAb. RNA isolated from PBMCs was used to make the TCR library. The diagnosis of Graves' disease used American Thyroid Association guidelines. The peripheral blood volume drawn was about 10 milliliters, and it was collected into EDTA tubes. V dropped 7 bases and J dropped 9 bases, with 12 bases sitting between them. This CDR3 region has 11 residues. Germline values: CDR1 SNHLY, CDR2 FYNNEI. In building TCR beta libraries, iRepertoire HTBI primers were used together with Arm-PCR of CDR3 regions. MiXCR was run by TCRdb on the multiplex PCR reads, yielding one entry per CDR3 protein. Of 400,000 or so distinct CDR3 sequences detected, 23% appear once; the ten largest clones hold around 26%. The data were taken from a study of regulatory T cells in long-lasting Graves disease. Study-wide points: Compared with new cases, persistent Graves' patients showed reduced TCR diversity. When disease was persistent, TRBV28, TRBJ1-2 and TRBJ2-5 were the favored segments.

This sequence joins TRBV2 and TRBJ1-1, with D unclear. Sequenced here: peripheral blood mononuclear cells (PBMCs), sampled when the disease was refractory, from a patient treated with antithyroid drugs. The source of this sequence is a female donor with Graves disease. The CDR3 DNA reads TGTGCCAGCACCCGGGGAGGTCAAGCTTTCTTT. Its protein product is CASTRGGQAFF.